The 29 T cell receptor beta chains in this list originate from one sample, sequenced in a study of T cell repertoires in cytomegalovirus infection. Each CDR3 protein is one row after TCRdb ran MiXCR on the reads. The sample includes 680,000 or so distinct CDR3 sequences, roughly 35% seen only once; the top ten take 2.5% to 3.5%. The sequenced sample was PBMCs. The receptor set was obtained from a human donor in good health (CMV status not recorded). Some clones in this sample may be carry-over from other donors' samples.

The table lists this clonotype with a few counts. This rearrangement joins TRBV12-3 or TRBV12-4 to TRBJ2-5; 8 nucleotides match TRBD1. With 2 bases clipped from V and 5 bases from J, the junction kept 10 bases outside the gene matches. The CDR3 loop spans 16 amino acids. The CDR3 region has the DNA TGTGCCAGCAGTTTAATGGGGACAGGTTTGCGGGAGACCCAGTACTTC. Amino acids: CASSLMGTGLRETQYF.

This clonotype has more than one count but fewer than ten. The rearrangement uses TRBV2 and TRBJ2-1, with TRBD2 matching over 7 bases. V gave up 8 bases and J gave up 1 base; unmatched junction bases: 8. Germline CDR1 and CDR2: SNHLY and FYNNEI. This CDR3 is built from 15 residues. CDR3 residues: CASSVAGESYNEQFF. The CDR3 nucleotides read TGTGCCAGCTCCGTCGCGGGAGAATCCTACAATGAGCAGTTCTTC.

V gene TRBV27 combines with J gene TRBJ2-7, with D possibly being TRBD2 (5 bases). Germline values: CDR1 MNHEY, CDR2 SMNVEV (reference sequence). V shed 6 bases and J shed 0 bases, with 12 bases lying between them. CDR3 length: 14 residues. CDR3 protein: CASRSTGFSYEQYF. The CDR3 DNA follows: TGTGCCAGCAGAAGTACGGGGTTCTCCTACGAGCAGTACTTC.

In the case of this clonotype: A read error may be the cause here, since a much bigger clone is one base away. V usage is TRBV7-6 and J usage is TRBJ1-1, with TRBD1 as a possible D gene (6 bases). CDR3 size: 17 residues. Between the trimmed V and J ends, which lost 3 bases and 1 base, there was a span of 18 bases. Germline V gives CDR1 SGHVS, CDR2 FNYEAQ. The CDR3 nucleotides read TGTGCCAGCAGCTTTTCGGAAGGGGGTCTCCGGAACACTGAAGCTTTCTTT. This codes for CASSFSEGGLRNTEAFF.

The chain recombines TRBV20-1 with TRBJ2-7; 8 positions agree with TRBD2. V lost 6 bases to trimming and J lost 0 bases; unmatched junction nucleotides: 4. From germline, CDR1 is DFQATT and CDR2 SNEGSKA (reference sequence). The CDR3 totals 13 residues. The CDR3 nucleotides read TGCAGTGCCCTCGGGGGGGCCTCCTACGAGCAGTACTTC. Translated: CSALGGASYEQYF.

V is TRBV19 and J is TRBJ2-3; D gene uncertain. Germline CDR1 and CDR2: LNHDA and SQIVND (reference sequence). The V gene lost 7 bases and the J gene lost 3 bases, with 17 bases spanning the gap. This CDR3 contains 15 residues. CDR3 in amino acids: CASTYSLRSTDTQYF. In DNA, the CDR3 is TGTGCCAGTACCTACAGCCTTCGCTCGACAGATACGCAGTATTTT.

This clonotype was seen ten or more times. V usage is TRBV2 and J usage is TRBJ1-5; TRBD1 might be the D (6 bases). Trimming took 7 bases from V and 4 from J, leaving 17 bases between them. Germline V gene data show CDR1 as SNHLY and CDR2 as FYNNEI. CDR3 length: 15 residues. Here the CDR3 reads CASTLRGVENQPQHF. Written as DNA, the CDR3 is TGTGCCAGCACCCTGAGGGGGGTAGAGAATCAGCCCCAGCATTTT. Full variable domain (rest looked up from reference TRBV2 and TRBJ1-5): EPEVTQTPSHQVTQMGQEVILRCVPISNHLYFYWYRQILGQKVEFLVSFYNNEISEKSEIFDDQFSVERPDGSNFTLKIRSTKLEDSAMYFCASTLRGVENQPQHFGDGTRLSIL.

This clonotype was seen at least ten times. This chain joins TRBV7-4 and TRBJ2-3; 10 bases are shared with TRBD2. Trimming took 5 bases from V and 1 from J; bases not matched to a gene: 15. Looked up from germline, CDR1 is SGHVT and CDR2 is SQSDAQ. The CDR3 runs 19 residues. CDR3 residues: CASSPQPPKREGCTDTQYF. The DNA of the CDR3 is TGTGCCAGCAGCCCGCAACCCCCGAAGCGGGAGGGATGCACAGATACGCAGTATTTT.

The chain carries TRBV7-6 and TRBJ2-2, with D tentatively TRBD1 (8 bases). V shed 4 bases and J shed 5 bases, with 26 bases lying between them. In germline, CDR1 is SGHVS, CDR2 FNYEAQ. The CDR3 extends over 19 amino acids. As DNA, the CDR3 is TGTGCCAGCAGCTCGGGAGTGACAGGGGACGGGAGGTGGACCGGGGAGCTGTTTTTT. Its translation: CASSSGVTGDGRWTGELFF.

This clonotype was found a few times. A much larger clone sits a single nucleotide away, making a read error possible. J is TRBJ2-4 and V is TRBV7-2, with 8 bases fitting TRBD2. The CDR3 loop spans 19 amino acids. Germline values: CDR1 SGHTA, CDR2 FQGNSA. In nucleotides, the CDR3 is TGTGCCAGCAGCTTAGTATTTGCGGGAGGAACTCTAGCCAAAACCATTCAGTACTTC. Its translation: CASSLVFAGGTLAKTIQYF.

This chain joins TRBV12-5 and TRBJ1-2; perhaps TRBD1 as D (5 bases). V was clipped by 2 bases and J by 8 bases, with 12 bases between them. This CDR3 spans 13 amino acids. In germline, CDR1 is LGHNT, CDR2 FRNRAP. The CDR3 DNA follows: TGTGCTAGTGGTTTGAGCCAGACAGACGGCTACACCTTC. Protein: CASGLSQTDGYTF.

This clonotype is a singleton in its sample. This rearrangement joins TRBV15 to TRBJ2-6; D not resolved. The CDR3 has 18 amino acids. The germline CDR1 and CDR2 sequences are LNHNV and YYDKDF (reference sequence). The V end lost 3 bases, the J end lost 0 bases, and 15 bases lay between the germline ends. CDR3 nucleotides: TGTGCCACCAGCAGGGAAGCTAGGACGTCCTCTGGGGCCAACGTCCTGACTTTC. This sequence encodes CATSREARTSSGANVLTF. The complete variable domain, with remaining parts taken from reference TRBV15 and TRBJ2-6, reads DAMVIQNPRYQVTQFGKPVTLSCSQTLNHNVMYWYQQKSSQAPKLLFHYYDKDFNNEADTPDNFQSRRPNTSFCFLDIRSPGLGDTAMYLCATSREARTSSGANVLTFGAGSRLTVL.

This clonotype was found a few times. The chain uses TRBV27 and TRBJ2-2; 11 bases are shared with TRBD2. The CDR3 length is 17 residues. V lost 2 bases, J lost 8 bases, and 10 bases stayed unmatched. Germline V gene lookup returns CDR1 MNHEY and CDR2 SMNVEV (reference sequence). The DNA for the CDR3 is TGTGCCAGCAGTTTAGCTAGCGGGGGGACGAGTTGGGGGGAGCTGTTTTTT. It yields the protein CASSLASGGTSWGELFF.

This clonotype was seen a few times. V usage is TRBV10-3 and J usage is TRBJ2-3; D is uncertain. From germline, CDR1 is ENHRY and CDR2 SYGVKD. The CDR3 spans 16 residues. Trimming removed 2 bases from V and 0 bases from J, with 12 bases in between. CDR3 sequence reads: CAISEVPFSSTDTQYF. The CDR3 DNA sequence: TGTGCCATCAGTGAGGTTCCTTTCTCTAGCACAGATACGCAGTATTTT.

This chain uses TRBV28 with TRBJ2-2; no clear D. The ends were cut back, 6 bases at V and 6 bases at J, with 23 bases in the middle. This CDR3 spans 17 amino acids. CDR1 is MDHEN, CDR2 SYDVKM, per germline. The CDR3: CASSVSVVRWGSGELFF. CDR3 bases: TGTGCCAGCAGCGTTTCGGTTGTCCGTTGGGGTTCCGGGGAGCTGTTTTTT.

The V gene is TRBV12-3 or TRBV12-4, the J gene TRBJ2-1; the D gene could be TRBD1 or TRBD2 (5 bases each). V was pared by 4 bases and J by 10 bases, with 14 bases between. This CDR3 region has 13 residues. CDR3 coding DNA: TGTGCCAGCAGTTCGGGGTGGGCAGGGGAGCAGTTCTTC. This encodes CASSSGWAGEQFF.

The chain couples TRBV7-2 to TRBJ2-3, with D possibly being TRBD2 (5 bases). V was clipped by 1 base and J by 4 bases, with 9 bases between them. CDR1 is SGHTA and CDR2 is FQGNSA in the germline V gene. The CDR3 is 14 amino acids. The CDR3 DNA sequence: TGTGCCAGCAGCTTAGTACTAGTCTCAGATACGCAGTATTTT. This sequence encodes CASSLVLVSDTQYF.

The chain is built from TRBV2 and TRBJ1-5; D is unclear. CDR3 length: 13 residues. Per the germline V gene, CDR1 is SNHLY and CDR2 is FYNNEI. The germline V and J ends were trimmed by 8 bases and 1 base, with 9 bases remaining between them. CDR3 nucleotides: TGTGCCAGCGCGGGTGGCAGCAATCAGCCCCAGCATTTT. As protein: CASAGGSNQPQHF.

The V and J genes are TRBV11-3 and TRBJ1-1; 10 bases are shared with TRBD1. The CDR3 extends over 14 amino acids. Looked up from germline, CDR1 is SGHNT and CDR2 is YENEEA. The V gene end was trimmed by 5 bases and the J gene end by 6 bases; junction bases not matched to a gene: 6. CDR3 protein: CASSSSGTGAEAFF. As DNA, the CDR3 is TGTGCCAGCAGCAGCTCCGGGACAGGGGCTGAAGCTTTCTTT. Full variable domain (missing parts from reference TRBV11-3 and TRBJ1-1): EAGVVQSPRYKIIEKKQPVAFWCNPISGHNTLYWYLQNLGQGPELLIRYENEEAVDDSQLPKDRFSAERLKGVDSTLKIQPAELGDSAVYLCASSSSGTGAEAFFGQGTRLTVV.

This clonotype was recorded many times. This rearrangement joins TRBV7-3 to TRBJ2-1; the match to TRBD2 covers 8 bases. From germline, CDR1 is SGHTA and CDR2 FQGTGA. J was trimmed by 7 bases and V by 6 bases; bases with no gene match: 11. This CDR3 is built from 15 residues. CDR3 in amino acids: CASSPRRTSINEQFF. CDR3 nucleotide sequence: TGTGCCAGCAGTCCCCGTCGGACTAGCATAAATGAGCAGTTCTTC.

This clonotype was seen repeatedly, ten times or more. The chain links TRBV6-2 or TRBV6-3 to TRBJ1-1; possibly TRBD1 for D (5 bases). The CDR3 has 16 residues. Looked up from germline, CDR1 is MNHEY and CDR2 is SVGEGT. V shed 7 bases and J shed 2 bases, with 20 bases lying between them. The CDR3 sequence is CASNEASGLINTEAFF. For the CDR3, the DNA is TGTGCCAGCAACGAGGCCTCGGGACTGATAAACACTGAAGCTTTCTTT.

The chain is built from TRBV7-2 and TRBJ1-3, with D tentatively TRBD1 (5 bases). V shed 1 base and J shed 0 bases, with 7 bases lying between them. This CDR3 has 15 residues. Germline loops: CDR1 SGHTA, CDR2 FQGNSA. The DNA for the CDR3 is TGTGCCAGCAGCTTAGAGGGGATCTCTGGAAACACCATATATTTT. It encodes CASSLEGISGNTIYF.

This clonotype was observed a handful of times. It may be a read error: a sequence one base away is much more abundant. The chain employs TRBV7-2 and TRBJ2-1; 13 nucleotides agree with TRBD2. There are 15 residues in the CDR3. Germline assignment: CDR1 SGHTA and CDR2 FQGNSA. CDR3 region: CVSSRTSGGANEQFF. CDR3 nucleotides: TGTGTCAGCAGCCGTACTAGCGGGGGGGCCAATGAGCAGTTCTTC.

This rearrangement joins TRBV9 to TRBJ2-3, with D perhaps matching TRBD2 (7 bases). This CDR3 spans 16 amino acids. The germline CDR1 and CDR2 sequences are SGDLS and YYNGEE. Trimming removed 6 bases at V and 5 bases at J, with 22 bases between. The CDR3 spells CASNLRGGTTEDTQYF. The CDR3 region has the DNA TGTGCCAGCAACCTGAGGGGGGGGACTACAGAAGATACGCAGTATTTT.

In its sample, this clonotype was seen a few times. The gene calls are TRBV7-2 and TRBJ2-1, with 7 bases lining up with TRBD1. CDR3 length: 15 residues. The ends lost 2 bases at V and 10 bases at J; junction bases unmatched: 11. Germline V gene lookup returns CDR1 SGHTA and CDR2 FQGNSA. CDR3 in amino acids: CASSLQSTQGGEQFF. CDR3 bases: TGTGCCAGCAGCTTACAGTCCACCCAAGGGGGCGAGCAGTTCTTC.

The chain has TRBV5-1 and TRBJ1-4; D remains ambiguous. Trimming removed 0 bases at V and 16 bases at J, with 10 bases between. The CDR3 is made up of 11 amino acids. Germline lookup yields CDR1 SGHRS and CDR2 YFSETQ. The CDR3 sequence is CASSLGDTKFF. In DNA, the CDR3 is TGCGCCAGCAGCTTGGGAGATACCAAGTTTTTT. The whole variable domain, filled in from reference TRBV5-1 and TRBJ1-4, reads KAGVTQTPRYLIKTRGQQVTLSCSPISGHRSVSWYQQTPGQGLQFLFEYFSETQRNKGNFPGRFSGRQFSNSRSEMNVSTLELGDSALYLCASSLGDTKFFGSGTQLSVL.

The chain links TRBV11-2 to TRBJ2-7; D ambiguous. V was pared by 2 bases and J by 2 bases, with 10 bases between. Germline V gene data show CDR1 as SGHAT and CDR2 as FQNNGV. The CDR3 is made up of 14 amino acids. The CDR3 protein is CASSLLSRTYEQYF. The CDR3 nucleotides read TGTGCCAGCAGCTTATTGAGCAGAACCTACGAGCAGTACTTC.

The table lists this clonotype with many counts. The chain carries TRBV29-1 and TRBJ2-1, with D possibly matching TRBD1 (5 bases). The CDR3 length is 12 residues. Trimming took off 7 bases at V and 3 bases at J, with 10 bases between the two ends. Germline loops: CDR1 SQVTM, CDR2 ANQGSEA. For the CDR3, the DNA is TGCAGCGCGCGACAGAACTACAATGAGCAGTTCTTC. This sequence encodes CSARQNYNEQFF.

The chain is built from TRBV11-1 and TRBJ2-7; 12 bases fit TRBD1. Germline loops: CDR1 SGHAT, CDR2 FQDESV (reference sequence). The trim removed 4 bases at V and 4 bases at J, leaving 11 bases unmatched. This CDR3 contains 17 residues. The CDR3 DNA reads as TGTGCCAGCAGCTCCGGCCCCGGGACAGGGGGCGAGTACGAGCAGTACTTC. This translates into CASSSGPGTGGEYEQYF.